This entry lists 26 T cell receptor beta chains sequenced from one sample in a study of cytomegalovirus exposure and HLA in healthy donors. It was with 60 Vbeta and 13 Jbeta primers that the PCR ran. The table came from immunoSEQ multiplex PCR; TCRdb's copy has only in-frame clones and leaves some out. The repertoire holds around 120,000 clones, around 80% seen once, with approximately 2.8% in the top ten. The material sequenced was PBMCs. The receptor set was obtained from a woman aged 40 to 50 in good health and CMV-seronegative.

V is TRBV30 and J is TRBJ1-5; 8 bases align to TRBD1. J gave up 1 base and V 5 bases, and 7 bases lay outside the gene matches. Germline V gives CDR1 GTSNPN, CDR2 SVGIG (reference sequence). The length of the CDR3 is 15 residues. CDR3 region: CAWGGRTGSNQPQHF. CDR3 DNA: TGTGCCTGGGGGGGGCGGACAGGGAGCAATCAGCCCCAGCATTTT.

As DNA, the CDR3 is TGTGCCAGCAGTGAACAGCTACTACGCGAAGCTTTCTTT. Translated: CASSEQLLREAFF. The rearrangement uses TRBV2 and TRBJ1-1; D is unclear. The CDR3 is 13 amino acids. Trimming stripped 2 bases from V and 8 bases from J, with 12 bases between. The germline V gene encodes CDR1 SNHLY and CDR2 FYNNEI.

The chain employs TRBV25-1 and TRBJ2-2, with D perhaps matching TRBD1 (6 bases). This CDR3 comprises 13 residues. V lost 5 bases to trimming and J lost 6 bases, with 10 bases between them. Germline V lookup: CDR1 MGHDK, CDR2 SYGVNS. CDR3: CASSSQGPGELFF. CDR3 DNA sequence: TGTGCCAGCAGTTCACAGGGACCCGGGGAGCTGTTTTTT.

V is TRBV6-6 and J is TRBJ2-7; 9 bases agree with TRBD1. From germline, CDR1 is MNHNY and CDR2 SVGAGI (reference sequence). The CDR3 consists of 13 residues. J gave up 5 bases and V 5 bases, and 4 bases lay outside the gene matches. CDR3 residues: CASSQGQGNEQYF. The CDR3 DNA reads as TGTGCCAGCAGTCAAGGACAGGGGAACGAGCAGTACTTC.

The V gene is TRBV5-6, the J gene TRBJ2-7, with TRBD2 matching 9 bases. The CDR3 spans 14 residues. J gave up 3 bases and V 0 bases, and 1 base lay outside the gene matches. Germline values: CDR1 SGHDT, CDR2 YYEEEE. The CDR3 region is CASSLGLADYEQYF. The CDR3 nucleotides are TGTGCCAGCAGCTTGGGACTAGCGGACTACGAGCAGTACTTC.

The rearrangement uses TRBV28 and TRBJ2-5; 12 nucleotides align to TRBD2. CDR3 length: 18 amino acids. Trimming removed 4 bases from V and 5 bases from J; junction bases left unmatched: 14. The germline V gene encodes CDR1 MDHEN and CDR2 SYDVKM. CDR3 amino acids: CASSSVLAGGGAVETQYF. The CDR3 DNA is TGTGCCAGCAGTTCCGTGCTAGCGGGAGGGGGGGCGGTGGAGACCCAGTACTTC.

The chain links TRBV2 to TRBJ2-7; weak D call: TRBD1 (5 bases). Germline lookup yields CDR1 SNHLY and CDR2 FYNNEI. This CDR3 region has 14 residues. V dropped 3 bases and J dropped 0 bases, with 9 bases sitting between them. CDR3 region: CASSDPGSSYEQYF. The CDR3 DNA is TGTGCCAGCAGTGACCCAGGGTCCTCCTACGAGCAGTACTTC.

V gene TRBV5-1 combines with J gene TRBJ2-3; 9 positions match TRBD2. V lost 0 bases to trimming and J lost 0 bases; unmatched junction nucleotides: 2. The CDR3 runs 16 residues. In germline, CDR1 is SGHRS, CDR2 YFSETQ. In DNA, the CDR3 is TGCGCCAGCAGCTTGGGACTAGCGGCTAGCACAGATACGCAGTATTTT. Translating gives CASSLGLAASTDTQYF.

This chain connects TRBV10-3 to TRBJ2-2, with D possibly being TRBD1 (6 bases). Germline V lookup: CDR1 ENHRY, CDR2 SYGVKD. Trimming removed 4 bases at V and 1 base at J, with 13 bases between. The CDR3 has 16 residues. CDR3 sequence reads: CAISVPSGENTGELFF. The CDR3 coding sequence is TGTGCCATCAGTGTCCCCTCAGGGGAGAACACCGGGGAGCTGTTTTTT.

The gene calls are TRBV28 and TRBJ1-6, with D unclear. The CDR3 runs 15 residues. V lost 5 bases and J lost 4, with 12 bases in between. CDR1 MDHEN and CDR2 SYDVKM come from the germline V gene. The CDR3 DNA follows: TGTGCCAGCAGTAAATCCAGGCCTTATAATTCACCCCTCCACTTT. Protein: CASSKSRPYNSPLHF.

V gene TRBV28 combines with J gene TRBJ1-2; 8 bases fit TRBD1. The CDR3 length is 15 residues. With V trimmed by 6 bases and J by 7 bases, 13 bases remained unmatched. Germline CDR1 is MDHEN and CDR2 is SYDVKM. The CDR3 sequence: CASRSGGAESRGYTF. DNA for the CDR3: TGTGCCAGCAGATCAGGGGGCGCGGAGTCTCGTGGCTACACCTTC.

The chain carries TRBV28 and TRBJ1-2; a weak D match, TRBD1 (6 bases). The germline gives CDR1 MDHEN, CDR2 SYDVKM. Deletions cut 6 bases from V and 5 bases from J, with 16 bases between. This CDR3 comprises 14 residues. This CDR3 reads CASSSGFTGYGYTF. In nucleotides, the CDR3 is TGTGCCAGCAGCTCCGGGTTCACAGGGTATGGCTACACCTTC.

This sequence joins TRBV29-1 and TRBJ1-1, with D possibly being TRBD1 (6 bases). The V end lost 2 bases, the J end lost 3 bases, and 10 bases lay between the germline ends. The CDR3 length is 13 residues. Germline V gene sequence: CDR1 SQVTM, CDR2 ANQGSEA. The CDR3 coding sequence is TGCAGCGTTGAATGGGGGCGTGACACTGAAGCTTTCTTT. Translating gives CSVEWGRDTEAFF.

V and J are TRBV4-2 and TRBJ2-7; maybe TRBD2 (6 bases). Per the germline V gene, CDR1 is LGHNA and CDR2 is YNFKEQ. This CDR3 is 17 amino acids long. Between the trimmed V and J ends, which lost 0 bases and 3 bases, there was a span of 18 bases. Here the CDR3 DNA reads TGTGCCAGCAGCCAAGATCCATTGTCGGGGGAAAACTACGAGCAGTACTTC. Translating it yields CASSQDPLSGENYEQYF.

V gene TRBV28 combines with J gene TRBJ1-2, with a tentative D call TRBD1 (6 bases). Germline V gene sequence: CDR1 MDHEN, CDR2 SYDVKM. The CDR3 loop spans 15 amino acids. With 5 bases removed from V and 3 bases from J, the gap between germline ends came to 16 bases. The CDR3 protein is CASSAQGRGDYGYTF. DNA for the CDR3: TGTGCCAGCAGTGCTCAGGGGCGCGGAGACTATGGCTACACCTTC.

A few counts support this clone. CDR3 sequence: CASSFGTFTEAFF. The CDR3 DNA reads TGTGCCAGCAGCTTTGGGACATTCACTGAAGCTTTCTTT. The V gene is TRBV7-2, the J gene TRBJ1-1; D perhaps matches TRBD1 (6 bases). Trimming stripped 3 bases from V and 4 bases from J, with 9 bases between. This CDR3 contains 13 residues. The germline V gene encodes CDR1 SGHTA and CDR2 FQGNSA.

Concerning this clone itself: Sequence at one end of the junction differs from germline and may be a read error. The chain is built from TRBV7-9 and TRBJ2-5; no definite D call. The CDR3 is 12 residues long. Germline CDR1 is SEHNR and CDR2 is FQNEAQ (reference sequence). The chain's CDR3 is CSSSAIQETQYF. CDR3 sequence (DNA): TGTTCCAGCAGCGCTATTCAAGAGACCCAGTACTTC.

The genes are TRBV10-1 and TRBJ2-2; perhaps TRBD1 as D (6 bases). Trimming took off 0 bases at V and 3 bases at J, with 8 bases between the two ends. The CDR3 sequence is 15 residues long. Germline-derived CDR1 and CDR2 are WNHNN and SYGVQD (reference sequence). The CDR3 nucleotides read TGCGCCAGCAGTGAGTCGTCAGGGGACACCGGGGAGCTGTTTTTT. It encodes CASSESSGDTGELFF.

The gene calls are TRBV5-1 and TRBJ1-1, with D maybe TRBD1 (6 bases). The CDR3 runs to 15 residues. Germline V gene lookup returns CDR1 SGHRS and CDR2 YFSETQ. V lost 2 bases to trimming and J lost 4 bases, with 15 bases between them. CDR3 nucleotides: TGCGCCAGCAGCTTTACTGCTACAGGGAGCACTGAAGCTTTCTTT. Protein: CASSFTATGSTEAFF.

V gene TRBV5-1 combines with J gene TRBJ2-7; D is perhaps TRBD1 (6 bases). This CDR3 region has 13 residues. The germline V gene encodes CDR1 SGHRS and CDR2 YFSETQ. Trimming cost V 2 bases and J 5 bases, with 11 bases left between them. For the CDR3, the DNA is TGCGCCAGCAGCTTTGGTACAGGGAACGAGCAGTACTTC. Translating gives CASSFGTGNEQYF.

The CDR3 sequence is CASSLGRDGYTF. The CDR3 nucleotides are TGTGCCAGCAGTTTGGGCAGGGATGGCTACACCTTC. V usage is TRBV6-5 and J usage is TRBJ1-2; possible D gene TRBD1, 5 bases. The V gene's germline CDR1 is MNHEY and CDR2 SVGAGI. With 4 bases removed from V and 6 bases from J, the gap between germline ends came to 9 bases. There are 12 residues in the CDR3.

This chain joins TRBV27 and TRBJ2-6; the D is unclear. The V gene's germline CDR1 is MNHEY and CDR2 SMNVEV (reference sequence). The V end lost 1 base, the J end lost 0 bases, and 13 bases lay between the germline ends. The CDR3 covers 18 residues. CDR3 in amino acids: CASSLWPSPGSGANVLTF. CDR3 bases: TGTGCCAGCAGTTTATGGCCGTCACCAGGCTCTGGGGCCAACGTCCTGACTTTC.

The V call is TRBV15, the J call TRBJ2-1, with a weak D call TRBD2 (5 bases). This CDR3 has 15 residues. V was shortened by 1 base and J by 7 bases, with 14 bases between the two germline ends. The germline gives CDR1 LNHNV, CDR2 YYDKDF (reference sequence). The CDR3 DNA reads as TGTGCCACCAGCAGAGGGAAGAGCGGTCATAATGAGCAGTTCTTC. This gives the protein CATSRGKSGHNEQFF.

This sequence joins TRBV28 and TRBJ2-7; 8 bases fit TRBD1. The ends lost 4 bases at V and 0 bases at J; junction bases unmatched: 5. The CDR3 contains 15 residues. CDR1 and CDR2 from the germline V gene are MDHEN and SYDVKM. The CDR3 sequence: CASSSPGTGSYEQYF. The DNA for the CDR3 is TGTGCCAGCAGTTCGCCCGGGACAGGCTCCTACGAGCAGTACTTC. Complete variable domain (other parts from reference TRBV28 and TRBJ2-7): DVKVTQSSRYLVKRTGEKVFLECVQDMDHENMFWYRQDPGLGLRLIYFSYDVKMKEKGDIPEGYSVSREKKERFSLILESASTNQTSMYLCASSSPGTGSYEQYFGPGTRLTVT.

This clone came up a few times. The V call is TRBV13, the J call TRBJ1-1; D is perhaps TRBD1 (5 bases). CDR3 length equals 13 residues. V was pared by 6 bases and J by 4 bases, with 12 bases between. Looked up from germline, CDR1 is PRHDT and CDR2 is FYEKMQ (reference sequence). CDR3 amino acids: CASSGGGITEAFF. CDR3 sequence (DNA): TGTGCCAGCAGTGGGGGAGGAATCACTGAAGCTTTCTTT.

The gene calls are TRBV4-1 and TRBJ2-1, with 8 nucleotides matching TRBD1. This CDR3 has 13 residues. Per germline, CDR1 MGHRA and CDR2 YSYEKL. The V and J ends lost 4 bases and 9 bases, in that order; junction bases with no gene match: 5. The CDR3, as DNA: TGCGCCAGCAGCCTGGTACAGGGGGGTGAGCAGTTCTTC. Protein sequence: CASSLVQGGEQFF.